Presented here are 3 T cell receptor beta chains from one specimen sequenced in a study of blood T cell repertoires in COVID-19. Profiled with immunoSEQ multiplex PCR; TCRdb holds only in-frame clones, not every one. The sample consists of a few hundred thousand clones, 90% of them appearing once. Sequenced material: PBMCs or T cells enriched from blood (not recorded which). The receptors were sampled from a woman younger than 35 with acute COVID-19.

The chain uses TRBV15 and TRBJ2-5; D is possibly TRBD1 (6 bases). CDR3 length: 16 residues. Germline V lookup: CDR1 LNHNV, CDR2 YYDKDF (reference sequence). V lost 2 bases and J lost 6, with 19 bases in between. CDR3: CATSRPASGAGKTQYF. In nucleotides, the CDR3 is TGTGCCACCAGCAGACCGGCATCAGGGGCTGGGAAGACCCAGTACTTC.

The gene calls are TRBV27 and TRBJ1-1; 7 nucleotides match TRBD1. The junction had 7 bases not matched to a gene; V was cut back by 0 bases and J by 3 bases. CDR3 length: 16 amino acids. CDR1 and CDR2 (germline): MNHEY, SMNVEV (reference sequence). Here the CDR3 reads CASSLSLGGGYTEAFF. As DNA, the CDR3 is TGTGCCAGCAGTTTATCGCTAGGGGGCGGGTACACTGAAGCTTTCTTT.

This chain connects TRBV5-6 to TRBJ2-5, with no clear D. The germline gives CDR1 SGHDT, CDR2 YYEEEE. Between the trimmed V and J ends, which lost 0 bases and 1 base, there was a span of 10 bases. This CDR3 spans 15 amino acids. The CDR3 region is CASSLVLSIQETQYF. CDR3 nucleotide sequence: TGTGCCAGCAGCTTGGTCTTATCTATCCAAGAGACCCAGTACTTC.